The 8 T cell receptor beta chains below were found in one sample sequenced in a study of T-cell memory formation after mild COVID-19. MiXCR, run by TCRdb on the 5' RACE reads, gives a single entry per CDR3 protein. The repertoire holds about 100,000 distinct CDR3 sequences, around an eighth seen once, with less than 45% in the top ten. Sequenced: PBMCs or a T cell subset sorted from them (not recorded which). The receptor set was obtained from a man younger than 35 who had mild COVID-19 (a few samples of this study predate the infection). Cell type and time point are not known.

This clonotype has only a few counts. CDR3 sequence reads: CASSPPLTGEADEQFF. The CDR3 coding sequence is TGTGCCAGCAGCCCCCCGCTTACAGGGGAAGCCGATGAGCAGTTCTTC. V gene TRBV7-9 combines with J gene TRBJ2-1; 7 bases fit TRBD1. The CDR3 consists of 16 residues. The germline gives CDR1 SEHNR, CDR2 FQNEAQ (reference sequence). Losses at the gene ends were 5 bases for V and 8 bases for J; bases not matched to a gene: 15.

This chain links TRBV28 with TRBJ1-2, with D perhaps matching TRBD1 (5 bases). Looked up from germline, CDR1 is MDHEN and CDR2 is SYDVKM. Trimming pared 6 bases from V and 8 bases from J, leaving 19 bases between. The CDR3 is 14 residues long. This chain's CDR3 is CASRPLRGAEGYTF. Here the CDR3 DNA reads TGTGCCAGCAGGCCCCTTAGGGGCGCGGAGGGCTACACCTTC.

This clonotype has ten or more counts. The rearrangement uses TRBV7-6 and TRBJ2-2; maybe TRBD1 (7 bases). Trimming left V 5 bases short and J 3 bases short, with 16 bases between. The CDR3 has 16 amino acids. Germline CDR1 reads SGHVS; CDR2 reads FNYEAQ. CDR3 region: CASSKSTGEDTGELFF. The CDR3 DNA reads TGTGCCAGCAGCAAAAGTACAGGGGAGGACACCGGGGAGCTGTTTTTT.

This clonotype was recorded a few times. The chain links TRBV24-1 to TRBJ2-5, with 7 bases that match TRBD2. The CDR3 length is 15 residues. CDR1 and CDR2 (germline): KGHDR, SFDVKD. V was clipped by 0 bases and J by 5 bases; unmatched bases: 5. CDR3 coding DNA: TGTGCCACCAGTGATTTGGAGGGGACTATGGAGACCCAGTACTTC. Translating it yields CATSDLEGTMETQYF.

The chain has TRBV4-3 and TRBJ1-1, with D perhaps matching TRBD1 (5 bases). Germline V CDR1 and CDR2: LGHNA, YSLEER. The CDR3 has 16 amino acids. The V gene lost 6 bases and the J gene lost 0 bases, with 17 bases spanning the gap. CDR3 coding DNA: TGCGCCAGCAGTCCTATGGGGGGACGTATGAACACTGAAGCTTTCTTT. It yields the protein CASSPMGGRMNTEAFF.

The chain has TRBV9 and TRBJ1-4; 7 bases are a match to TRBD1. CDR1 and CDR2 from the germline V gene are SGDLS and YYNGEE. J was trimmed by 7 bases and V by 3 bases; bases with no gene match: 9. The CDR3 loop spans 15 amino acids. CDR3 sequence: CASSAGDSLGEKLFF. In DNA, the CDR3 is TGTGCCAGCAGCGCCGGGGACAGCCTCGGTGAAAAACTGTTTTTT.

This rearrangement joins TRBV20-1 to TRBJ2-5; the D gene is possibly TRBD2 (5 bases). Per the germline V gene, CDR1 is DFQATT and CDR2 is SNEGSKA (reference sequence). V dropped 1 base and J dropped 4 bases, with 10 bases sitting between them. CDR3 length equals 13 residues. The CDR3 is CSARVAGPETQYF. For the CDR3, the DNA is TGCAGTGCTAGAGTTGCGGGTCCAGAGACCCAGTACTTC.

This clonotype was counted many times. The chain carries TRBV4-3 and TRBJ2-2, with no clear D. Per the germline V gene, CDR1 is LGHNA and CDR2 is YSLEER. Between the trimmed V and J ends, which lost 4 bases and 7 bases, there was a span of 10 bases. The CDR3 has 13 residues. The CDR3 DNA is TGCGCCAGCAGCCCTCCCCCCGGCGGGGAGCTGTTTTTT. Protein: CASSPPPGGELFF.